This T cell receptor (beta chain) was obtained from a study of shared clonotypes between healthy human individuals. Regarding the study as a whole: A small donor pool kept down the genetic and exposure-history diversity that was represented.

The CDR3 runs to 15 residues. Germline assignment: CDR1 ENHRY and CDR2 SYGVKD. V was cut by 4 bases and J by 3 bases, with 14 bases left in between. Negatively enriched CD4+ T cells were divided by CD45RA into naive and memory. Genomic DNA belonging to each subset was distributed in equal measure over several immunoSEQ plates. Sequencing was performed with immunoSEQ multiplex PCR; in TCRdb, only in-frame clones are kept and a portion is missing. This sample yields roughly 2.2 million clones, of which 85% to 95% are seen a single time; approximately 0.39% belongs to the top ten. On this clone: Its antigen is undetermined.

This chain connects TRBV10-3 to TRBJ2-3; D possibly corresponds to TRBD2 (6 bases). The source of this sequence is a man between 18 and 29 years old in good health. Some clones in this sample may be carry-over from other donors' samples. The material sequenced was naive CD4+ T cells from PBMCs. Sample subset: CD45RA+ positively selected. As DNA, the CDR3 is TGTGCCATCAGTGTAACTAGCTCTTTGACAGATACGCAGTATTTT. This encodes CAISVTSSLTDTQYF.